Following are 14 T cell receptor beta chains from one sample sequenced in a study of blood T cell repertoires in COVID-19. Produced via immunoSEQ multiplex PCR; TCRdb's table is partial and in-frame only. The table has 250,000 to 300,000 clones, roughly nine tenths seen once. The specimen was peripheral blood. These receptors came from a woman between 50 and 59 years old who had recovered from COVID-19.

The rearrangement uses TRBV13 and TRBJ2-7; D possibly corresponds to TRBD1 (6 bases). The V and J ends lost 6 bases and 2 bases respectively, with 20 bases between them. CDR1 and CDR2 from the germline V gene are PRHDT and FYEKMQ (reference sequence). The CDR3 extends over 16 amino acids. CDR3 loop: CASSPTGQRGAYEQYF. The CDR3 DNA sequence: TGTGCCAGCAGTCCTACGGGACAACGAGGGGCCTACGAGCAGTACTTC.

The chain joins TRBV28 to TRBJ1-1; TRBD1 matches at 7 bases. V was clipped by 3 bases and J by 1 base; unmatched bases: 11. Germline V gene lookup returns CDR1 MDHEN and CDR2 SYDVKM. The CDR3 extends over 17 amino acids. The CDR3 loop reads CASSFEGQGGWNTEAFF. The DNA of the CDR3 is TGTGCCAGCAGTTTCGAAGGGCAGGGGGGTTGGAACACTGAAGCTTTCTTT. Full variable domain (rest looked up from reference TRBV28 and TRBJ1-1): DVKVTQSSRYLVKRTGEKVFLECVQDMDHENMFWYRQDPGLGLRLIYFSYDVKMKEKGDIPEGYSVSREKKERFSLILESASTNQTSMYLCASSFEGQGGWNTEAFFGQGTRLTVV.

The rearrangement uses TRBV5-6 and TRBJ1-2; D is unresolved. Germline lookup yields CDR1 SGHDT and CDR2 YYEEEE. The CDR3 length is 12 residues. V was pared by 7 bases and J by 2 bases, with 9 bases between. CDR3 bases: TGTGCCAGCGAGTGGAGGAACTATGGCTACACCTTC. Amino acids: CASEWRNYGYTF. Looking up the rest from reference TRBV5-6 and TRBJ1-2 gives the full variable domain: DAGVTQSPTHLIKTRGQQVTLRCSPKSGHDTVSWYQQALGQGPQFIFQYYEEEERQRGNFPDRFSGHQFPNYSSELNVNALLLGDSALYLCASEWRNYGYTFGSGTRLTVV.

The CDR3 bases are TGTGCCAGCAGTCCCTACCTGCTCCGACAGTTGAACACTGAAGCTTTCTTT. It encodes CASSPYLLRQLNTEAFF. The chain links TRBV27 to TRBJ1-1; perhaps TRBD1 as D (5 bases). This CDR3 region has 17 residues. The germline V gene encodes CDR1 MNHEY and CDR2 SMNVEV (reference sequence). V was clipped by 5 bases and J by 0 bases, with 19 bases between them.

The rearrangement joins TRBV9 to TRBJ2-2; a possible D gene is TRBD2 (7 bases). The ends were cut back, 2 bases at V and 6 bases at J, with 14 bases in the middle. CDR3 length equals 15 residues. Germline V gives CDR1 SGDLS, CDR2 YYNGEE. The CDR3 is CASSVQPGGPGELFF. CDR3 in DNA: TGTGCCAGCAGCGTCCAGCCGGGGGGCCCCGGGGAGCTGTTTTTT.

The chain employs TRBV7-9 and TRBJ2-7; D is perhaps TRBD1 (6 bases). Trimming shortened V by 6 bases and J by 2 bases, and 20 bases separated the two germline ends. CDR3 length: 16 amino acids. Germline CDR1 SEHNR, CDR2 FQNEAQ (reference sequence). CDR3 region: CASSSVGQLYPYEQYF. The CDR3 DNA reads as TGTGCCAGCAGTAGCGTTGGACAGCTCTACCCCTACGAGCAGTACTTC.

This chain uses TRBV9 with TRBJ2-2, with D maybe TRBD1 (5 bases). V was clipped by 4 bases and J by 6 bases, with 13 bases between them. The CDR3 extends over 14 amino acids. Germline V gene lookup returns CDR1 SGDLS and CDR2 YYNGEE. The CDR3: CASSKDPRAGELFF. Here the CDR3 DNA reads TGTGCCAGCAGCAAAGACCCCAGGGCCGGGGAGCTGTTTTTT.

The V gene is TRBV12-3 or TRBV12-4, the J gene TRBJ1-5; the D gene is possibly TRBD1 (5 bases). This CDR3 comprises 13 residues. The V end lost 2 bases, the J end lost 7 bases, and 9 bases lay between the germline ends. The CDR3 coding sequence is TGTGCCAGCAGTTTACAGGGTCGCCAGCCCCAGCATTTT. The encoded protein is CASSLQGRQPQHF.

The chain carries TRBV4-2 and TRBJ1-4, with D possibly being TRBD1 (6 bases). V lost 4 bases and J 0 bases, leaving 12 bases between the germline ends. This CDR3 is 16 amino acids long. Germline-derived CDR1 and CDR2 are LGHNA and YNFKEQ. The DNA of the CDR3 is TGTGCCAGCAGCCCGGGACGGACAGCAACTAATGAAAAACTGTTTTTT. Protein: CASSPGRTATNEKLFF.

The rearrangement uses TRBV28 and TRBJ2-5, with D unclear. CDR3 size: 12 residues. Trimming shortened V by 7 bases and J by 0 bases, and 6 bases separated the two germline ends. Germline assignment: CDR1 MDHEN and CDR2 SYDVKM. CDR3 nucleotides: TGTGCCAGCAATGAGTACCAAGAGACCCAGTACTTC. Its protein is CASNEYQETQYF.

The chain couples TRBV30 to TRBJ1-1; unclear D gene. The germline CDR1 and CDR2 sequences are GTSNPN and SVGIG (reference sequence). V was shortened by 7 bases and J by 4 bases, with 16 bases between the two germline ends. The CDR3 covers 13 residues. CDR3 nucleotide sequence: TGTGCCTTCGATTACTACCATGGCACTGAAGCTTTCTTT. Translating it yields CAFDYYHGTEAFF.

This clone showed up just a few times. V gene TRBV5-6 combines with J gene TRBJ1-5, with D perhaps TRBD1 (5 bases). V was cut by 4 bases and J by 8 bases, with 10 bases left in between. CDR3 length: 12 residues. Germline lookup yields CDR1 SGHDT and CDR2 YYEEEE. The CDR3 DNA follows: TGTGCCAGCAGCGAACGACAGAAGCCCCAGCATTTT. Its translation: CASSERQKPQHF.

The CDR3 DNA follows: TGTGCCAGCAGTTTCCCAGTGAGGAGCTATGGCTACACCTTC. Translation gives CASSFPVRSYGYTF. The chain joins TRBV6-2 or TRBV6-3 to TRBJ1-2; D gene uncertain. The germline V gene has CDR1 MNHEY and CDR2 SVGEGT. This CDR3 is built from 14 residues. Deletions cut 4 bases from V and 4 bases from J, with 13 bases between.

The rearrangement uses TRBV9 and TRBJ1-1; 8 positions agree with TRBD1. The CDR3 runs to 15 residues. The J segment lost 5 bases and the V segment lost 3 bases, leaving 9 bases of the junction unmatched. CDR1 and CDR2 (germline): SGDLS, YYNGEE. This chain's CDR3 is CASSATQGARTEAFF. DNA for the CDR3: TGTGCCAGCAGCGCGACCCAGGGGGCGAGGACTGAAGCTTTCTTT.